Below, one T cell receptor (beta chain) is given with its context. The antigen remains unidentified. V lost 4 bases to trimming and J lost 9 bases, with 10 bases between them. Germline lookup yields CDR1 SGHVS and CDR2 FNYEAQ. The CDR3 extends over 13 amino acids. This sample was taken from a study of CD8 T cells in ankylosing spondylitis. Study-level findings and limits: A TCR beta motif of roughly 8 highly homologous variants appeared characteristic of ankylosing spondylitis blood. Significant enrichment of disease-linked clones was reportedly seen in matched ankylosing spondylitis synovial fluid.

TCRdb reanalysed the 5' RACE reads using MiXCR and keeps one entry per CDR3 protein. The repertoire includes a few hundred thousand distinct CDR3 sequences, about 12% of them detected once, and approximately 7% sits in the top ten. The chain is built from TRBV7-6 and TRBJ1-6, with no clear D. This receptor was identified in a male donor with ankylosing spondylitis. The sequencing sample was made of blood, either unsorted or a sorted T cell fraction (not recorded which). CDR3 bases: TGTGCCAGCAGCTATTCGGCGGCTTCACCCCTCCACTTT. Amino acid sequence: CASSYSAASPLHF.